What follows are 27 T cell receptor beta chains derived from one specimen sequenced in a study of cytomegalovirus exposure and HLA in healthy donors. Primers included in the PCR were 60 Vbeta and 13 Jbeta primers. The protocol was immunoSEQ multiplex PCR, while the TCRdb copy is restricted to in-frame clones and leaves out a portion. The table records tens of thousands of clones, around 78% of them present only once. Sequenced sample: PBMCs. All receptors derive from a female donor in good health and CMV-seronegative.

The chain carries TRBV7-2 and TRBJ2-7; 9 nucleotides agree with TRBD1. Germline lookup yields CDR1 SGHTA and CDR2 FQGNSA. Trimming cost V 4 bases and J 4 bases; bases outside gene matches: 5. The CDR3 is 14 residues long. The CDR3 coding sequence is TGTGCCAGCAGCTCCCAACAGGGGGCGTACGAGCAGTACTTC. Its protein product is CASSSQQGAYEQYF.

This chain links TRBV9 with TRBJ2-3; 12 positions match TRBD2. V lost 3 bases, J lost 2 bases, and 7 bases stayed unmatched. The CDR3 runs 17 residues. CDR1 and CDR2 from the germline V gene are SGDLS and YYNGEE. The CDR3 loop reads CASSDPGTSGFTDTQYF. The CDR3 nucleotides are TGTGCCAGCAGCGACCCAGGGACTAGCGGGTTCACAGATACGCAGTATTTT.

V and J are TRBV10-3 and TRBJ2-7, with 10 bases lining up with TRBD1. The CDR3 is made up of 14 amino acids. CDR1 is ENHRY, CDR2 SYGVKD, per germline. Unmatched junction bases numbered 6, after V lost 6 bases and J lost 4 bases. For the CDR3, the DNA is TGTGCCATCAGCAAGGACAGGGGGGGGTACGAGCAGTACTTC. Translated: CAISKDRGGYEQYF.

This clone appeared a few times. The chain uses TRBV5-1 and TRBJ2-2, with 10 bases that match TRBD1. The germline CDR1 and CDR2 sequences are SGHRS and YFSETQ. The CDR3 length is 17 residues. Trimming removed 3 bases from V and 2 bases from J; junction bases left unmatched: 7. The CDR3 DNA sequence: TGCGCCAGCAGCTCGAAACGGACAGGGGGAAACACCGGGGAGCTGTTTTTT. This encodes CASSSKRTGGNTGELFF.

The rearrangement joins TRBV6-6 to TRBJ1-1, with 9 bases fitting TRBD1. This CDR3 spans 15 amino acids. The germline CDR1 and CDR2 sequences are MNHNY and SVGAGI (reference sequence). With V trimmed by 2 bases and J by 5 bases, 6 bases remained unmatched. The CDR3 here is CASSYAPGQGTEAFF. CDR3 coding DNA: TGTGCCAGCAGTTACGCCCCGGGACAGGGAACTGAAGCTTTCTTT.

This rearrangement joins TRBV9 to TRBJ2-1; 15 bases map to TRBD2. The germline CDR1 and CDR2 sequences are SGDLS and YYNGEE. V shed 3 bases, J shed 9 bases, and the junction held 7 bases outside the gene matches. CDR3 length: 16 residues. The CDR3 DNA follows: TGTGCCAGCAGCGGGACTAGCGGGGGGGCAATCGGTGAGCAGTTCTTC. Translation gives CASSGTSGGAIGEQFF.

V and J are TRBV7-2 and TRBJ2-1, with 8 positions matching TRBD2. Losses at the gene ends were 1 base for V and 9 bases for J; bases not matched to a gene: 8. This CDR3 contains 15 residues. Germline-derived CDR1 and CDR2 are SGHTA and FQGNSA. The CDR3 sequence: CASSLVAGLVGEQFF. CDR3 nucleotide sequence: TGTGCCAGCAGCTTAGTAGCGGGACTAGTTGGTGAGCAGTTCTTC.

This chain connects TRBV5-4 to TRBJ1-4; no clear D. The germline CDR1 and CDR2 sequences are SGHNT and YYREEE (reference sequence). The CDR3 is 13 residues long. Trimming took 0 bases from V and 5 from J, leaving 5 bases between them. For the CDR3, the DNA is TGTGCCAGCAGCTTGGGACTAAATGAAAAACTGTTTTTT. Protein: CASSLGLNEKLFF.

V is TRBV4-2 and J is TRBJ2-3, with a weak D call TRBD2 (5 bases). V lost 5 bases to trimming and J lost 0 bases, with 15 bases between them. Germline loops: CDR1 LGHNA, CDR2 YNFKEQ. There are 16 residues in the CDR3. In nucleotides, the CDR3 is TGTGCCAGCAGCACACCCCGGACTCAAAGCACAGATACGCAGTATTTT. Translation: CASSTPRTQSTDTQYF.

V is TRBV4-2 and J is TRBJ1-1; tentative D call: TRBD1 (6 bases). Germline assignment: CDR1 LGHNA and CDR2 YNFKEQ. V lost 4 bases, J lost 2 bases, and 11 bases lay in between. The CDR3 spans 14 residues. The CDR3 loop reads CASSLGQSNTEAFF. The CDR3, as DNA: TGTGCCAGCAGCCTAGGACAGAGTAACACTGAAGCTTTCTTT.

The chain is built from TRBV7-9 and TRBJ1-3; weak D call: TRBD1 (5 bases). CDR1 is SEHNR and CDR2 is FQNEAQ in the germline V gene (reference sequence). Trimming removed 0 bases from V and 2 bases from J, with 5 bases in between. CDR3 length: 14 amino acids. The CDR3 nucleotides are TGTGCCAGCAGCTTAGCAGGGGCTGGAAACACCATATATTTT. Encoded protein: CASSLAGAGNTIYF.

V is TRBV2 and J is TRBJ2-3; TRBD1 matches at 7 bases. V gave up 5 bases and J gave up 4 bases; unmatched junction bases: 6. CDR1 and CDR2 from the germline V gene are SNHLY and FYNNEI. The CDR3 consists of 14 residues. DNA for the CDR3: TGTGCCAGCAGTCGAGACAGGGAACCAGATACGCAGTATTTT. It yields the protein CASSRDREPDTQYF. Together with reference TRBV2 and TRBJ2-3, the CDR3 gives the full variable domain: EPEVTQTPSHQVTQMGQEVILRCVPISNHLYFYWYRQILGQKVEFLVSFYNNEISEKSEIFDDQFSVERPDGSNFTLKIRSTKLEDSAMYFCASSRDREPDTQYFGPGTRLTVL.

V usage is TRBV6-1 and J usage is TRBJ2-3; D call uncertain. CDR1 is MNHNS, CDR2 SASEGT, per germline. The germline V and J ends were trimmed by 8 bases and 2 bases, with 14 bases remaining between them. The CDR3 covers 14 residues. CDR3 sequence (DNA): TGTGCCAGCGAAATACAGCCCAACACAGATACGCAGTATTTT. This translates into CASEIQPNTDTQYF.

The genes are TRBV5-6 and TRBJ2-7, with 12 bases that match TRBD2. CDR1 SGHDT and CDR2 YYEEEE come from the germline V gene. The V and J ends lost 4 bases and 2 bases, in that order; junction bases with no gene match: 4. The CDR3 is 15 residues long. The CDR3 here is CASSRGLAGTYEQYF. In DNA, the CDR3 is TGTGCCAGCAGCCGAGGACTAGCGGGGACCTACGAGCAGTACTTC.

V is TRBV12-5 and J is TRBJ2-6; tentative D call: TRBD1 (6 bases). V dropped 4 bases and J dropped 4 bases, with 26 bases sitting between them. In germline, CDR1 is LGHNT, CDR2 FRNRAP. The CDR3 is 20 residues long. The CDR3 DNA reads TGTGCTAGTGGTTACCTCCTTTCGGGACACTTTTCGGGAGGGGCCAACGTCCTGACTTTC. This codes for CASGYLLSGHFSGGANVLTF.

This clone was seen only a few times. The chain combines TRBV5-8 with TRBJ1-1; D not certain. Germline V gene lookup returns CDR1 SGHTS and CDR2 YDEGEE. V shed 0 bases and J shed 0 bases, with 12 bases lying between them. The CDR3 spans 16 residues. The CDR3: CASSLGVNRMNTEAFF. The CDR3, as DNA: TGTGCCAGCAGCTTGGGAGTGAACCGCATGAACACTGAAGCTTTCTTT.

The chain joins TRBV11-3 to TRBJ2-2, with TRBD1 matching over 7 bases. Germline CDR1 reads SGHNT; CDR2 reads YENEEA. The CDR3 contains 15 residues. The trim removed 4 bases at V and 5 bases at J, leaving 7 bases unmatched. The chain's CDR3 is CASSSTGRVTGELFF. DNA for the CDR3: TGTGCCAGCAGCTCGACAGGGAGAGTTACCGGGGAGCTGTTTTTT.

CDR3 nucleotide sequence: TGTGCCAGCAGCTTCGCAGGCAGACATGTTTCGGAAGCTTTCTTT. Translation: CASSFAGRHVSEAFF. The chain combines TRBV7-9 with TRBJ1-1, with no clear D. This CDR3 is built from 15 residues. Germline V CDR1 and CDR2: SEHNR, FQNEAQ (reference sequence). V was trimmed by 3 bases and J by 8 bases, leaving 19 bases between them.

The chain combines TRBV27 with TRBJ1-1, with TRBD1 identical over 9 bases. Germline CDR1 and CDR2: MNHEY and SMNVEV (reference sequence). V lost 2 bases and J lost 9; bases outside the gene matches: 4. The CDR3 has 13 residues. CDR3 DNA sequence: TGTGCCAGCAGTTTAAGACAGGGGGATCAAGCTTTCTTT. Translation gives CASSLRQGDQAFF.

V gene TRBV18 combines with J gene TRBJ1-5; no definite D call. V was clipped by 4 bases and J by 4 bases, with 14 bases between them. The CDR3 runs 15 residues. Germline V gene sequence: CDR1 KGHSH, CDR2 LQKENI. In nucleotides, the CDR3 is TGTGCCAGCTCACAGGGAGGGCTGGCAAATCAGCCCCAGCATTTT. Residues: CASSQGGLANQPQHF.

This sequence joins TRBV5-8 and TRBJ1-5, with 10 bases fitting TRBD1. V lost 1 base to trimming and J lost 4 bases; unmatched junction nucleotides: 5. The CDR3 runs 16 residues. Germline CDR1 reads SGHTS; CDR2 reads YDEGEE. The CDR3 DNA sequence: TGTGCCAGCAGCTTGAGGGACAGGGGCCAGAATCAGCCCCAGCATTTT. Its translation: CASSLRDRGQNQPQHF.

This chain connects TRBV5-1 to TRBJ1-4; D possibly corresponds to TRBD1 (5 bases). The germline V gene encodes CDR1 SGHRS and CDR2 YFSETQ. This CDR3 is 14 amino acids long. V was trimmed by 1 base and J by 5 bases, leaving 9 bases between them. CDR3 sequence (DNA): TGCGCCAGCAGCTTGCAGGGAAAGAATGAAAAACTGTTTTTT. Translated: CASSLQGKNEKLFF.

This chain uses TRBV19 with TRBJ1-5; D unresolved. Germline-derived CDR1 and CDR2 are LNHDA and SQIVND (reference sequence). This CDR3 spans 13 amino acids. Trimming shortened V by 3 bases and J by 6 bases, and 9 bases separated the two germline ends. The DNA of the CDR3 is TGTGCCAGTAGTATTATGGAGCGTCAGCCCCAGCATTTT. This codes for CASSIMERQPQHF.

This clone was seen once. The rearrangement uses TRBV6-1 and TRBJ2-3; D gene unclear. With 7 bases removed from V and 0 bases from J, the gap between germline ends came to 5 bases. The CDR3 totals 12 residues. Germline V CDR1 and CDR2: MNHNS, SASEGT. This CDR3 reads CASISSTDTQYF. As DNA, the CDR3 is TGTGCCAGCATCTCTAGCACAGATACGCAGTATTTT.

This clone was seen a handful of times. The V gene is TRBV15, the J gene TRBJ2-7, with 7 bases lining up with TRBD1. J gave up 0 bases and V 1 base, and 6 bases lay outside the gene matches. This CDR3 region has 16 residues. Per germline, CDR1 LNHNV and CDR2 YYDKDF (reference sequence). For the CDR3, the DNA is TGTGCCACCAGCAGAGCCGATTCAGGGGGCTCCTACGAGCAGTACTTC. This encodes CATSRADSGGSYEQYF.

This clone is a singleton in its sample. The rearrangement links TRBV7-2 to TRBJ1-2; TRBD1 is a possible D gene (6 bases). The CDR3 is made up of 13 amino acids. V gave up 7 bases and J gave up 7 bases, with 16 bases separating them. Germline V gene lookup returns CDR1 SGHTA and CDR2 FQGNSA. CDR3 nucleotides: TGTGCCAGCATCCTGGGGGGGGCCTCTGGCTACACCTTC. It yields the protein CASILGGASGYTF.

This chain uses TRBV6-5 with TRBJ1-2; D is possibly TRBD1 (5 bases). Trimming took 5 bases from V and 8 from J, leaving 12 bases between them. The CDR3 has 12 amino acids. Germline V gene lookup returns CDR1 MNHEY and CDR2 SVGAGI. CDR3 DNA: TGTGCCAGCAGTGGGGGACTGGGCGGCTACACCTTC. It specifies CASSGGLGGYTF.